These 9 T cell receptor beta chains were all obtained from the same sample, sequenced in a study of T cells in Graves' hyperthyroidism and ophthalmopathy. There were TCR beta CDR3 regions amplified from RNA transcripts. The HTBI primer set served for first-round RT-PCR of the TCR CDR3. Via MiXCR, TCRdb re-called the multiplex PCR reads, giving one row per CDR3 protein. The sample comprises 200,000 to 250,000 distinct CDR3 sequences, around 24% of which are singletons, and about a third rests with the top ten. Specimen: blood. The receptors stem from a woman in her forties with Graves' ophthalmopathy.

This clonotype was observed many times. The V gene is TRBV27, the J gene TRBJ2-7; D gene uncertain. The germline V gene encodes CDR1 MNHEY and CDR2 SMNVEV (reference sequence). Between the trimmed V and J ends, which lost 0 bases and 4 bases, there was a span of 10 bases. This CDR3 is built from 14 residues. The CDR3 coding sequence is TGTGCCAGCAGTTTATCGATCGGGCGGTACGAGCAGTACTTC. This gives the protein CASSLSIGRYEQYF.

The rearrangement links TRBV20-1 to TRBJ1-2, with D perhaps TRBD1 (6 bases). The length of the CDR3 is 14 residues. The germline V and J ends were trimmed by 5 bases and 4 bases, with 17 bases remaining between them. The germline gives CDR1 DFQATT, CDR2 SNEGSKA (reference sequence). CDR3 sequence: CSAGGVGGPYGYTF. CDR3 nucleotides: TGCAGTGCTGGGGGAGTAGGGGGGCCCTATGGCTACACCTTC.

The rearrangement uses TRBV7-9 and TRBJ1-2; D is unclear. Trimming left V 3 bases short and J 0 bases short, with 8 bases between. The germline V gene encodes CDR1 SEHNR and CDR2 FQNEAQ (reference sequence). The CDR3 has 14 residues. The CDR3 DNA follows: TGTGCCAGCAGCTTTTTAGCATCTAACTATGGCTACACCTTC. It codes for CASSFLASNYGYTF. The full variable domain, in which reference TRBV7-9 and TRBJ1-2 provide the parts outside the CDR3, is DTGVSQNPRHKITKRGQNVTFRCDPISEHNRLYWYRQTLGQGPEFLTYFQNEAQLEKSRLLSDRFSAERPKGSFSTLEIQRTEQGDSAMYLCASSFLASNYGYTFGSGTRLTVV.

At least ten counts were recorded for this clonotype. The chain carries TRBV19 and TRBJ1-2; no definite D call. The V end was cut by 9 bases, the J end by 6 bases, with 14 bases between. The CDR3 totals 12 residues. Germline loops: CDR1 LNHDA, CDR2 SQIVND (reference sequence). CDR3 sequence (DNA): TGTGCCAGCCTGACTTTTTTTGATGGCTACACCTTC. It translates to CASLTFFDGYTF.

This clonotype was found many times. This chain joins TRBV20-1 and TRBJ2-7; D ambiguous. CDR1 is DFQATT and CDR2 is SNEGSKA in the germline V gene (reference sequence). This CDR3 comprises 11 residues. V lost 3 bases to trimming and J lost 5 bases, with 8 bases between them. The CDR3 protein is CSASPEDEQYF. As DNA, the CDR3 is TGCAGTGCTAGTCCTGAGGACGAGCAGTACTTC.

At least ten counts were recorded for this clonotype. The chain has TRBV18 and TRBJ1-1; 11 nucleotides align to TRBD1. Per the germline V gene, CDR1 is KGHSH and CDR2 is LQKENI. The J segment lost 5 bases and the V segment lost 4 bases, leaving 9 bases of the junction unmatched. The CDR3 contains 16 residues. For the CDR3, the DNA is TGTGCCAGCTCACAAGGGACAGGGGGATTGGGGACTGAAGCTTTCTTT. Residues: CASSQGTGGLGTEAFF.

This clonotype has at least ten counts. The chain recombines TRBV6-5 with TRBJ2-7, with 10 bases identical to TRBD2. CDR1 and CDR2 from the germline V gene are MNHEY and SVGAGI. V lost 0 bases to trimming and J lost 0 bases; unmatched junction nucleotides: 5. The CDR3 totals 17 residues. CDR3 sequence reads: CASSYSRASGSSYEQYF. CDR3 sequence (DNA): TGTGCCAGCAGTTACTCTCGGGCTAGCGGGAGCTCCTACGAGCAGTACTTC.

This clonotype was seen repeatedly, ten times or more. This chain connects TRBV2 to TRBJ1-2; D remains unclear. There are 14 residues in the CDR3. Per germline, CDR1 SNHLY and CDR2 FYNNEI. The V end lost 1 base, the J end lost 7 bases, and 13 bases lay between the germline ends. The CDR3, as DNA: TGTGCCAGCAGTGAAGGTGGTTTGACGGGTGGCTACACCTTC. This encodes CASSEGGLTGGYTF.

This clonotype was picked up many times. This sequence joins TRBV6-5 and TRBJ2-2; 10 bases are a match to TRBD1. V gave up 2 bases and J gave up 5 bases; unmatched junction bases: 2. CDR1 is MNHEY and CDR2 is SVGAGI in the germline V gene. This CDR3 comprises 15 residues. The DNA for the CDR3 is TGTGCCAGCAGTTACGACAGGGGGCCGACCGGGGAGCTGTTTTTT. Translating gives CASSYDRGPTGELFF.